Each of the 22 T cell receptor beta chains below was sequenced from the same sample in a study of T-cell reconstitution after alpha-beta-depleted transplantation in children (dated by TCRdb to 2016 to 2017). Library preparation used PCR. TCRdb lists the instrument as Illumina HiSeq 2500. To normalize quantification of the TCRbeta repertoire, the TCR libraries were built with molecular barcoding that relied on unique molecular identifiers. The raw public data were reprocessed by TCRdb itself: fastp quality trimming at Q25, MiXCR clonotype calling, in-frame beta chains only. One record per CDR3 amino acid sequence lists the most common genes and DNA. Counted in this sample were a few hundred thousand distinct CDR3 sequences; around 16% of them appeared once. Clones ranked in the top ten supply roughly 3.3% of the sample. Sequencing used PBMCs from the stem cell graft donor, obtained from the stem cell graft. The receptors shown here come from a human donor who donated a stem cell graft to a child with acute lymphoblastic leukemia.

V usage is TRBV5-1 and J usage is TRBJ2-3; the match to TRBD2 covers 9 bases. Germline V gene sequence: CDR1 SGHRS, CDR2 YFSETQ. The V segment lost 0 bases and the J segment 3 bases; nucleotides outside the gene matches: 8. The CDR3 spans 17 residues. Here the CDR3 DNA reads TGCGCCAGCAGCTTGGAGGGGCTAGCGGGAAGGACAGATACGCAGTATTTT. The encoded protein is CASSLEGLAGRTDTQYF.

This clonotype turned up a few times. The CDR3 nucleotides are TGTGCCAGCAGGTTCCTCGGACTAGCGGGTGACCAAGAGACCCAGTACTTC. Protein sequence: CASRFLGLAGDQETQYF. The rearrangement links TRBV12-3 or TRBV12-4 to TRBJ2-5; 11 nucleotides align to TRBD2. J was trimmed by 0 bases and V by 6 bases; bases with no gene match: 9. The CDR3 consists of 17 residues.

V gene TRBV9 combines with J gene TRBJ2-7, with 7 bases matching TRBD1. The CDR3 loop spans 13 amino acids. The V and J ends lost 2 bases and 7 bases, in that order; junction bases with no gene match: 6. Germline V gene sequence: CDR1 SGDLS, CDR2 YYNGEE. The CDR3 loop reads CASSVGQTGEQYF. The CDR3 region has the DNA TGTGCCAGCAGCGTGGGACAGACGGGGGAGCAGTACTTC.

The V and J genes are TRBV11-2 and TRBJ2-1; D tentatively reads TRBD1 or TRBD2 (6 bases each). Germline V lookup: CDR1 SGHAT, CDR2 FQNNGV. With 1 base removed from V and 2 bases from J, the gap between germline ends came to 12 bases. This CDR3 contains 16 residues. For the CDR3, the DNA is TGTGCCAGCAGCTTAGGGGGGGCGGGGACCTACAATGAGCAGTTCTTC. Encoded protein: CASSLGGAGTYNEQFF.

The chain recombines TRBV12-3 or TRBV12-4 with TRBJ2-2, with D hard to call. V dropped 4 bases and J dropped 8 bases, with 26 bases sitting between them. The CDR3 contains 18 residues. As DNA, the CDR3 is TGTGCCAGCAGTTCCCCCACCCTCATCTTAGTTTTCGGTGGGGAGCTGTTTTTT. This gives the protein CASSSPTLILVFGGELFF.

This clonotype occurred a few times. The chain combines TRBV7-9 with TRBJ2-2, with unresolved D. Germline loops: CDR1 SEHNR, CDR2 FQNEAQ (reference sequence). Trimming pared 5 bases from V and 4 bases from J, leaving 14 bases between. This CDR3 has 15 residues. The CDR3 here is CASSPRLLPTGELFF. The CDR3 DNA reads TGTGCCAGCAGCCCGCGACTCCTACCCACCGGGGAGCTGTTTTTT.

This chain joins TRBV9 and TRBJ2-7; 9 bases line up with TRBD2. Germline V gives CDR1 SGDLS, CDR2 YYNGEE. The CDR3 runs to 15 residues. The ends lost 0 bases at V and 3 bases at J; junction bases unmatched: 4. As DNA, the CDR3 is TGTGCCAGCAGCGTAGGGCGGGAGGGCCTCTACGAGCAGTACTTC. It yields the protein CASSVGREGLYEQYF. Using reference TRBV9 and TRBJ2-7 for the parts outside the CDR3, the full variable domain is DSGVTQTPKHLITATGQRVTLRCSPRSGDLSVYWYQQSLDQGLQFLIQYYNGEERAKGNILERFSAQQFPDLHSELNLSSLELGDSALYFCASSVGREGLYEQYFGPGTRLTVT.

The rearrangement links TRBV7-8 to TRBJ2-7; D remains unclear. The CDR3 has 12 residues. In germline, CDR1 is SGHVS, CDR2 FQNEAQ. Trimming took 6 bases from V and 0 from J, leaving 6 bases between them. In nucleotides, the CDR3 is TGTGCCAGCAGGATGGGCTCCTACGAGCAGTACTTC. It is translated as CASRMGSYEQYF. Full variable domain (rest looked up from reference TRBV7-8 and TRBJ2-7): GAGVSQSPRYKVAKRGQDVALRCDPISGHVSLFWYQQALGQGPEFLTYFQNEAQLDKSGLPSDRFFAERPEGSVSTLKIQRTQQEDSAVYLCASRMGSYEQYFGPGTRLTVT.

This chain connects TRBV7-9 to TRBJ2-3; the D gene is possibly TRBD1 (6 bases). Germline V gene sequence: CDR1 SEHNR, CDR2 FQNEAQ (reference sequence). Trimming took 6 bases from V and 4 from J, leaving 20 bases between them. This CDR3 comprises 16 residues. CDR3 DNA: TGTGCCAGCAGTGTAACGCAGGGGCAATCGGCAGATACGCAGTATTTT. Its translation is CASSVTQGQSADTQYF.

The chain uses TRBV12-3 or TRBV12-4 and TRBJ2-7, with D possibly TRBD1 on 6 matching bases. Trimming shortened V by 3 bases and J by 0 bases, and 12 bases separated the two germline ends. This CDR3 has 15 amino acids. The CDR3 sequence: CASSFKGQSSYEQYF. DNA for the CDR3: TGTGCCAGCAGTTTTAAAGGACAGAGCTCCTACGAGCAGTACTTC.

This clonotype has a handful of counts. The chain recombines TRBV10-3 with TRBJ2-1, with D possibly matching TRBD1 (5 bases). Germline V gives CDR1 ENHRY, CDR2 SYGVKD. The CDR3 consists of 15 residues. V lost 1 base and J lost 4, with 11 bases in between. CDR3 protein: CAISEWGSQYNEQFF. DNA of the CDR3: TGTGCCATCAGTGAGTGGGGCAGCCAATACAATGAGCAGTTCTTC.

This clonotype was detected many times. This chain joins TRBV6-1 and TRBJ1-1; 9 positions agree with TRBD1. Germline V gene lookup returns CDR1 MNHNS and CDR2 SASEGT. The V gene end was trimmed by 6 bases and the J gene end by 1 base; junction bases not matched to a gene: 3. The CDR3 has 14 residues. CDR3: CASRDRGRNTEAFF. The CDR3 coding sequence is TGTGCCAGCAGGGACAGGGGACGGAACACTGAAGCTTTCTTT.

The chain uses TRBV5-1 and TRBJ2-7; D unresolved. Germline lookup yields CDR1 SGHRS and CDR2 YFSETQ. The CDR3 loop spans 13 amino acids. V lost 4 bases, J lost 2 bases, and 10 bases lay in between. The CDR3 DNA reads as TGCGCCAGCAGCGGGGAAGGAGCCTACGAGCAGTACTTC. Translation gives CASSGEGAYEQYF.

This clonotype was detected many times. The chain couples TRBV13 to TRBJ2-7; D uncertain. V lost 6 bases, J lost 3 bases, and 6 bases lay in between. Germline lookup yields CDR1 PRHDT and CDR2 FYEKMQ (reference sequence). The CDR3 has 11 residues. The CDR3 is CASRRDYEQYF. CDR3 in DNA: TGTGCCAGCAGAAGGGACTACGAGCAGTACTTC. The full variable domain, its missing parts supplied by reference TRBV13 and TRBJ2-7, is AAGVIQSPRHLIKEKRETATLKCYPIPRHDTVYWYQQGPGQDPQFLISFYEKMQSDKGSIPDRFSAQQFSDYHSELNMSSLELGDSALYFCASRRDYEQYFGPGTRLTVT.

V gene TRBV20-1 combines with J gene TRBJ2-1; D unresolved. Germline V gene lookup returns CDR1 DFQATT and CDR2 SNEGSKA (reference sequence). This CDR3 spans 16 amino acids. The V gene lost 0 bases and the J gene lost 7 bases, with 19 bases spanning the gap. CDR3: CSARDTVTGSLNEQFF. CDR3 nucleotide sequence: TGCAGTGCTAGAGATACAGTTACCGGCTCTTTGAATGAGCAGTTCTTC.

V usage is TRBV20-1 and J usage is TRBJ1-2; D gene unclear. CDR1 is DFQATT, CDR2 SNEGSKA, per germline (reference sequence). This CDR3 is built from 16 residues. The V end lost 1 base, the J end lost 6 bases, and 21 bases lay between the germline ends. DNA for the CDR3: TGCAGTGCTAGAGCCTCACAAGGGAGCTACATCCATGGCTACACCTTC. Protein: CSARASQGSYIHGYTF.

This clonotype was recorded a few times. The chain uses TRBV5-1 and TRBJ2-3, with TRBD2 matching over 9 bases. This CDR3 spans 19 amino acids. The germline CDR1 and CDR2 sequences are SGHRS and YFSETQ. The J segment lost 1 base and the V segment lost 0 bases, leaving 12 bases of the junction unmatched. The CDR3 bases are TGCGCCAGCAGCTTGGGGGTCGGCGGGAGGGCCAGCGGCACAGATACGCAGTATTTT. Its protein product is CASSLGVGGRASGTDTQYF.

The rearrangement links TRBV4-1 to TRBJ1-4; the match to TRBD1 covers 10 bases. The CDR3 spans 18 residues. The V gene end was trimmed by 0 bases and the J gene end by 4 bases; junction bases not matched to a gene: 8. Germline V gene sequence: CDR1 MGHRA, CDR2 YSYEKL. CDR3 nucleotides: TGCGCCAGCAGCCAAGATAAGACAGGGGGCGGTTATAATGAAAAACTGTTTTTT. The encoded protein is CASSQDKTGGGYNEKLFF.

In this sample, this clonotype turned up once. The chain employs TRBV12-3 or TRBV12-4 and TRBJ2-3; D gene unclear. Trimming removed 3 bases from V and 2 bases from J, with 15 bases in between. This CDR3 spans 16 amino acids. The CDR3, as DNA: TGTGCCAGCAGTTTGGGTCTAGGTCAGATCACAGATACGCAGTATTTT. It translates to CASSLGLGQITDTQYF.

About this clonotype: An end of the junction does not agree with germline; a read error may underlie this. The chain recombines TRBV2 with TRBJ1-2; 12 bases agree with TRBD1. The germline V gene encodes CDR1 SNHLY and CDR2 FYNNEI. The CDR3 totals 11 residues. The CDR3 protein is CASRGQGAPGF. The CDR3 DNA follows: TGTGCCAGCAGGGGACAGGGGGCCCCTGGCTTC.

CDR3 amino acids: CASSGFGLSSTDTQYF. DNA of the CDR3: TGTGCCAGCAGCGGGTTCGGGCTTTCAAGCACAGATACGCAGTATTTT. The chain links TRBV3-1 to TRBJ2-3; no reliable D call. V was clipped by 5 bases and J by 0 bases, with 15 bases between them. This CDR3 region has 16 residues. Germline values: CDR1 LGHDT, CDR2 YNNKEL (reference sequence).

The chain recombines TRBV12-3 or TRBV12-4 with TRBJ2-7, with 9 positions matching TRBD1. The CDR3 is 14 amino acids. The trim removed 5 bases at V and 3 bases at J, leaving 5 bases unmatched. CDR3: CASSAGTGIYEQYF. The CDR3, as DNA: TGTGCCAGCAGTGCCGGGACAGGGATCTACGAGCAGTACTTC.